This TCR beta chain originates from a study of human T cells and chemical hapten exposure. Whole-study context: 0.01% DPC was applied to the upper back in patch tests, which were read at 6 days.

TCRdb re-called the RACE reads through MiXCR, storing one row per CDR3 protein. The sample lists about 170,000 distinct CDR3 sequences, 25% to 35% seen once, with around 1.9% in the top ten. As for time point: patch test 3, about 24 weeks after DPC sensitization. The treatment is: therapeutic diphenylcyclopropenone sensitization with weekly scalp DPC. To note about this clonotype: Its antigen is not identified. A read error may produce the germline difference seen at one junction end.

General observations from the study: Having alopecia, the donors may differ immunologically from healthy people. Expanded TCRs clustered into significantly more large CDR3 similarity groups than controls, the analysis revealed.

The sequencing here drew on whole blood, taken in connection with sensitization to the hapten diphenylcyclopropenone (DPC). The sequence was obtained from a woman between 18 and 29 years old with alopecia areata. Some clones in this sample may be carry-over from other donors' samples.

The CDR3 spells CASSSGQANKGTQNF. The DNA of the CDR3 is TGTGCCAGCAGCAGCGGACAGGCCAATAAGGGGACCCAGAACTTC. The V gene is TRBV5-4, the J gene TRBJ2-5, with 7 bases lining up with TRBD1. This CDR3 has 15 residues. Germline V gene data show CDR1 as SGHNT and CDR2 as YYREEE (reference sequence).